One sample yielded the 22 T cell receptor beta chains listed below, sequenced in a study of vaccination and CD4 T cells after COVID-19. An Oncomine TCR Beta short-read assay was used to sequence the DNA from cultured CD4+ T cells. In TCRdb, the PCR reads were re-called with MiXCR into one record per CDR3 protein. Found here are over 14,000 distinct CDR3 sequences, roughly 50% of them singletons; the top ten hold over 12%. Their specific antigens are unknown. Regarding treatment: approximately nine-day PBMC culture with coronavirus spike peptide pools or control peptides (ViraFEST assay). Material: CD4+ T cells from blood, cultured in vitro. Source of these receptors: a human donor who had recovered from COVID-19.

This clonotype was seen a handful of times. This chain links TRBV5-6 with TRBJ2-5, with 7 bases fitting TRBD2. This CDR3 has 14 amino acids. J was trimmed by 1 base and V by 2 bases; bases with no gene match: 2. Germline CDR1 is SGHDT and CDR2 is YYEEEE. The CDR3 bases are TGTGCCAGCAGCTTCTGGACTAGCCAAGAGACCCAGTACTTC. This translates into CASSFWTSQETQYF.

The gene calls are TRBV20-1 and TRBJ1-1; TRBD1 aligns across 10 bases. The germline V gene encodes CDR1 DFQATT and CDR2 SNEGSKA (reference sequence). This CDR3 comprises 18 residues. Unmatched junction bases numbered 10, after V lost 0 bases and J lost 0 bases. The CDR3 bases are TGCAGTGCTAGAGACCATATCGGACAGGGGGATATGAACACTGAAGCTTTCTTT. It is translated as CSARDHIGQGDMNTEAFF.

This clonotype was found a few times. The chain couples TRBV20-1 to TRBJ2-7; 10 bases fit TRBD1. The germline CDR1 and CDR2 sequences are DFQATT and SNEGSKA (reference sequence). V trimming: 2 bases; J trimming: 6 bases; junction bases outside the gene matches: 7. The CDR3 covers 14 residues. CDR3 region: CSARPGTGALEQYF. Written as DNA, the CDR3 is TGCAGTGCTAGACCCGGGACAGGGGCTCTCGAGCAGTACTTC.

This chain joins TRBV11-2 and TRBJ2-7; D is undetermined. Trimming removed 3 bases at V and 1 base at J, with 10 bases between. CDR1 SGHAT and CDR2 FQNNGV come from the germline V gene. The CDR3 runs to 14 residues. DNA for the CDR3: TGTGCCAGCAGCTTGTTTGGCGAATCCTACGAGCAGTACTTC. Its translation: CASSLFGESYEQYF.

The chain is built from TRBV7-9 and TRBJ1-1; 7 bases match TRBD1. Trimming took 5 bases from V and 3 from J; bases not matched to a gene: 9. The CDR3 sequence is 15 residues long. Germline CDR1 is SEHNR and CDR2 is FQNEAQ (reference sequence). CDR3 sequence (DNA): TGTGCCAGCAGCCCTGACAGGGCAGGGTACACTGAAGCTTTCTTT. It codes for CASSPDRAGYTEAFF. Variable domain in full (rest from reference TRBV7-9 and TRBJ1-1): DTGVSQNPRHKITKRGQNVTFRCDPISEHNRLYWYRQTLGQGPEFLTYFQNEAQLEKSRLLSDRFSAERPKGSFSTLEIQRTEQGDSAMYLCASSPDRAGYTEAFFGQGTRLTVV.

This clonotype appeared once. The CDR3 sequence is CASSFGQGISPLHF. The CDR3 nucleotides read TGTGCCAGCAGCTTCGGACAGGGTATCTCACCCCTCCACTTT. The genes are TRBV7-2 and TRBJ1-6; 8 bases map to TRBD1. CDR1 and CDR2 from the germline V gene are SGHTA and FQGNSA. V shed 3 bases and J 10 bases; nucleotides not matched to a gene: 5. This CDR3 comprises 14 residues.

The V and J genes are TRBV6-5 and TRBJ1-1, with D uncertain. This CDR3 comprises 14 residues. Trimming removed 1 base from V and 1 base from J, with 7 bases in between. Germline CDR1 MNHEY, CDR2 SVGAGI. The CDR3 spells CASSYWNGNTEAFF. For the CDR3, the DNA is TGTGCCAGCAGTTACTGGAACGGGAACACTGAAGCTTTCTTT.

In this sample, this clonotype turned up a few times. The chain recombines TRBV20-1 with TRBJ1-1; no clear D gene. This CDR3 region has 12 residues. Trimming left V 6 bases short and J 0 bases short, with 8 bases between. The germline gives CDR1 DFQATT, CDR2 SNEGSKA (reference sequence). The CDR3 bases are TGCAGTGCCGGGATAATGAACACTGAAGCTTTCTTT. Translation: CSAGIMNTEAFF.

This clonotype was detected only a few times. Relative to the germline gene, one junction end is altered; a read error may explain this. The V gene is TRBV7-2, the J gene TRBJ1-2, with D maybe TRBD1 (6 bases). Germline CDR1 SGHTA, CDR2 FQGNSA. CDR3 length: 16 amino acids. CDR3 DNA: TGTGCCAGCAGCTTAGGGCGCGTCAGGGGTAACCATGGCTACACCTTC. Translated: CASSLGRVRGNHGYTF.

The chain is built from TRBV6-2 or TRBV6-3 and TRBJ1-2; 10 positions match TRBD1. This CDR3 has 16 residues. Germline V CDR1 and CDR2: MNHEY, SVGEGT. The J segment lost 8 bases and the V segment lost 6 bases, leaving 15 bases of the junction unmatched. DNA for the CDR3: TGTGCCAGCAGCGATACCCCTGGGACAGGGGAGAGGGGCTACACCTTC. This codes for CASSDTPGTGERGYTF.

The rearrangement uses TRBV7-2 and TRBJ2-7, with D perhaps matching TRBD1 or TRBD2 (6 bases each). Germline V gene sequence: CDR1 SGHTA, CDR2 FQGNSA. Between the trimmed V and J ends, which lost 4 bases and 5 bases, there was a span of 27 bases. The length of the CDR3 is 18 residues. CDR3 in amino acids: CASSSLGGSRINSNEQYF. The CDR3 DNA follows: TGTGCCAGCAGCTCTCTAGGGGGGAGTAGGATAAATTCCAACGAGCAGTACTTC. Using reference TRBV7-2 and TRBJ2-7 for the parts outside the CDR3, the full variable domain is GAGVSQSPSNKVTEKGKDVELRCDPISGHTALYWYRQSLGQGLEFLIYFQGNSAPDKSGLPSDRFSAERTGGSVSTLTIQRTQQEDSAVYLCASSSLGGSRINSNEQYFGPGTRLTVT.

The chain uses TRBV6-5 and TRBJ1-6; no firm D call. Germline V CDR1 and CDR2: MNHEY, SVGAGI. The CDR3 sequence is 15 residues long. Trimming took off 2 bases at V and 6 bases at J, with 11 bases between the two ends. Here the CDR3 reads CASSYQLWTNSPLHF. The CDR3 DNA reads as TGTGCCAGCAGTTACCAACTGTGGACTAATTCACCCCTCCACTTT.

This chain links TRBV2 with TRBJ2-3; 13 bases agree with TRBD2. J was trimmed by 4 bases and V by 6 bases; bases with no gene match: 7. CDR3 length equals 16 residues. Germline V gene lookup returns CDR1 SNHLY and CDR2 FYNNEI. The CDR3 sequence is CASSSTSGRAPDTQYF. The CDR3 DNA reads TGTGCCAGCAGCTCTACTAGCGGGAGGGCCCCAGATACGCAGTATTTT.

Notes on this clonotype: Relative to the germline gene, one junction end is altered; a read error may explain this. This chain links TRBV6-5 with TRBJ1-5, with 12 nucleotides matching TRBD1. Germline V gene sequence: CDR1 MNHEY, CDR2 SVGAGI. This CDR3 region has 18 residues. CDR3 in amino acids: CASSSGQGALLSNQPRHF. CDR3 DNA: TGTGCCAGCAGTTCGGGACAGGGGGCTCTTCTCTCAAATCAGCCCCGGCATTTT.

A single count supports this clonotype. The chain is built from TRBV2 and TRBJ1-5, with D unresolved. V was cut by 4 bases and J by 7 bases, with 17 bases left in between. The CDR3 runs 15 residues. Looked up from germline, CDR1 is SNHLY and CDR2 is FYNNEI. The DNA of the CDR3 is TGTGCCAGCAGTGCCTACCGGGGTGTCGGGCAGCCCCAGCATTTT. It encodes CASSAYRGVGQPQHF. Supplemented by reference TRBV2 and TRBJ1-5, the full variable domain reads EPEVTQTPSHQVTQMGQEVILRCVPISNHLYFYWYRQILGQKVEFLVSFYNNEISEKSEIFDDQFSVERPDGSNFTLKIRSTKLEDSAMYFCASSAYRGVGQPQHFGDGTRLSIL.

V usage is TRBV12-3 or TRBV12-4 and J usage is TRBJ1-5; TRBD1 agrees at 7 bases. There are 14 residues in the CDR3. The V and J ends lost 6 bases and 5 bases, in that order; junction bases with no gene match: 7. CDR3 DNA sequence: TGTGCCAGCAGCCCGGACAGGTCCGATCAGCCCCAGCATTTT. It is translated as CASSPDRSDQPQHF.

This clonotype was recorded a few times. The V and J genes are TRBV19 and TRBJ1-5; possible D gene TRBD1, 6 bases. The germline V gene encodes CDR1 LNHDA and CDR2 SQIVND (reference sequence). This CDR3 is built from 15 residues. V lost 6 bases, J lost 4 bases, and 16 bases lay in between. This chain's CDR3 is CASSPGQTLNQPQHF. The CDR3 region has the DNA TGTGCCAGTAGCCCCGGACAGACCCTAAATCAGCCCCAGCATTTT.

This chain joins TRBV5-4 and TRBJ2-1, with TRBD2 identical over 14 bases. V shed 10 bases, J shed 8 bases, and the junction held 8 bases outside the gene matches. Germline lookup yields CDR1 SGHNT and CDR2 YYREEE (reference sequence). This CDR3 is built from 14 residues. CDR3 loop: CAVEGLAGEDEQFF. The DNA of the CDR3 is TGTGCCGTAGAGGGACTAGCGGGAGAGGATGAGCAGTTCTTC.

The gene calls are TRBV5-1 and TRBJ2-7, with a possible D match to TRBD1 (6 bases). In germline, CDR1 is SGHRS, CDR2 YFSETQ. CDR3 length: 14 residues. Trimming stripped 0 bases from V and 3 bases from J, with 10 bases between. In nucleotides, the CDR3 is TGCGCCAGCAGCTTGGGTGGACAGAACTACGAGCAGTACTTC. The encoded protein is CASSLGGQNYEQYF. Looking up the rest from reference TRBV5-1 and TRBJ2-7 gives the full variable domain: KAGVTQTPRYLIKTRGQQVTLSCSPISGHRSVSWYQQTPGQGLQFLFEYFSETQRNKGNFPGRFSGRQFSNSRSEMNVSTLELGDSALYLCASSLGGQNYEQYFGPGTRLTVT.

This clonotype was seen a few times. The CDR3 spells CSARVSGTAIYEQYF. Here the CDR3 DNA reads TGCAGTGCTAGAGTGTCCGGGACGGCTATCTACGAGCAGTACTTC. The chain couples TRBV20-1 to TRBJ2-7; D is possibly TRBD1 or TRBD2 (5 bases each). The CDR3 consists of 15 residues. V lost 1 base and J 3 bases, leaving 16 bases between the germline ends. CDR1 and CDR2 (germline): DFQATT, SNEGSKA (reference sequence).

This chain links TRBV19 with TRBJ2-4; 13 positions agree with TRBD2. This CDR3 contains 16 residues. With V trimmed by 10 bases and J by 0 bases, 6 bases remained unmatched. Germline CDR1 and CDR2: LNHDA and SQIVND (reference sequence). CDR3 nucleotides: TGTGCCACCCGGACTAGCGGGAGACTAGCCAAAAACATTCAGTACTTC. It yields the protein CATRTSGRLAKNIQYF.

V is TRBV6-5 and J is TRBJ1-5; a weak D match, TRBD1 (6 bases). Germline V gene sequence: CDR1 MNHEY, CDR2 SVGAGI. This CDR3 is 14 amino acids long. Trimming took off 2 bases at V and 3 bases at J, with 8 bases between the two ends. This CDR3 reads CASSYRTDNQPQHF. The CDR3, as DNA: TGTGCCAGCAGTTACCGGACAGACAATCAGCCCCAGCATTTT.